One and the same sample provided the 15 T cell receptor beta chains below, sequenced in a study of cytomegalovirus exposure and HLA in healthy donors. PCR primers comprised 60 Vbeta and 13 Jbeta primers. Profiled with immunoSEQ multiplex PCR; TCRdb holds only in-frame clones, not every one. The table lists 95,000 to 150,000 clones, 65% to 85% of them singletons. The sequenced sample consisted of PBMCs. Receptors were obtained from a man aged 45-65 years in good health and CMV-seronegative.

This clone was seen many times. This chain connects TRBV6-5 to TRBJ2-7; D perhaps matches TRBD2 (6 bases). CDR1 and CDR2 from the germline V gene are MNHEY and SVGAGI. The CDR3 has 12 amino acids. Trimming took 7 bases from V and 6 from J, leaving 13 bases between them. The chain's CDR3 is CASTGSLGEQYF. CDR3 DNA: TGTGCCAGCACCGGGAGTTTAGGCGAGCAGTACTTC.

The chain recombines TRBV27 with TRBJ1-2, with 7 bases lining up with TRBD1. This CDR3 comprises 15 residues. CDR1 and CDR2 from the germline V gene are MNHEY and SMNVEV (reference sequence). Germline trimming cut 4 bases from V and 5 bases from J; bases unmatched to any gene: 10. CDR3 nucleotides: TGTGCCAGCAGTTCCCAGGGACAGCTGACTTATGGCTACACCTTC. This codes for CASSSQGQLTYGYTF.

There are a few counts of this clone. V is TRBV19 and J is TRBJ2-2; 7 nucleotides align to TRBD1. J gave up 0 bases and V 3 bases, and 4 bases lay outside the gene matches. CDR3 length: 16 amino acids. The V gene's germline CDR1 is LNHDA and CDR2 SQIVND (reference sequence). The CDR3 loop is CASSMGQGANTGELFF. The CDR3 DNA reads TGTGCCAGTAGTATGGGCCAGGGGGCGAACACCGGGGAGCTGTTTTTT.

The V and J genes are TRBV5-1 and TRBJ2-5, with TRBD1 identical over 9 bases. Germline CDR1 is SGHRS and CDR2 is YFSETQ. The CDR3 is 15 amino acids. Trimming removed 3 bases from V and 7 bases from J; junction bases left unmatched: 10. The CDR3 DNA reads as TGCGCCAGCAGCTCACGGACAGGGGATTTCGGGACCCAGTACTTC. This sequence encodes CASSSRTGDFGTQYF.

The chain couples TRBV7-9 to TRBJ2-7, with 7 bases aligning to TRBD1. The V gene end was trimmed by 5 bases and the J gene end by 7 bases; junction bases not matched to a gene: 8. The CDR3 runs to 13 residues. Germline CDR1 and CDR2: SEHNR and FQNEAQ (reference sequence). The CDR3, as DNA: TGTGCCAGCAGCCGTGACAGGGTCGGGGAGCAGTACTTC. Amino acid sequence: CASSRDRVGEQYF.

The V call is TRBV5-1, the J call TRBJ2-7; a weak D match, TRBD2 (5 bases). This CDR3 comprises 15 residues. Germline CDR1 reads SGHRS; CDR2 reads YFSETQ. Trimming removed 2 bases from V and 5 bases from J, with 17 bases in between. DNA of the CDR3: TGCGCCAGCAGCTTATACCGGGAAAGCAATAACGAGCAGTACTTC. Translating gives CASSLYRESNNEQYF.

This clone was counted a few times. The rearrangement uses TRBV7-3 and TRBJ1-5; 11 bases are a match to TRBD1. CDR1 SGHTA and CDR2 FQGTGA come from the germline V gene. V trimming: 4 bases; J trimming: 5 bases; junction bases outside the gene matches: 4. This CDR3 is built from 15 residues. The CDR3 sequence: CASSSGQGADQPQHF. In DNA, the CDR3 is TGTGCCAGCAGCTCCGGACAGGGGGCCGATCAGCCCCAGCATTTT.

The CDR3: CAISRLELTDTQYF. The CDR3 DNA is TGTGCCATCAGTCGACTCGAACTCACAGATACGCAGTATTTT. V is TRBV10-3 and J is TRBJ2-3; no clear D gene. The CDR3 covers 14 residues. From germline, CDR1 is ENHRY and CDR2 SYGVKD. V was shortened by 5 bases and J by 2 bases, with 11 bases between the two germline ends.

This chain joins TRBV7-7 and TRBJ1-5; 9 bases agree with TRBD1. Unmatched junction bases numbered 3, after V lost 5 bases and J lost 7 bases. The germline CDR1 and CDR2 sequences are SSHAT and FNYEAQ (reference sequence). The CDR3 contains 13 residues. The CDR3 DNA sequence: TGTGCCAGCAGCGGGGGACAGGGCCAGCCCCAGCATTTT. This gives the protein CASSGGQGQPQHF.

The rearrangement links TRBV6-5 to TRBJ2-7; D uncertain. V was shortened by 6 bases and J by 5 bases, with 8 bases between the two germline ends. CDR3 length: 11 amino acids. Per the germline V gene, CDR1 is MNHEY and CDR2 is SVGAGI. DNA for the CDR3: TGTGCCAGCAGGAGGCAACACGAGCAGTACTTC. Amino acid sequence: CASRRQHEQYF.

This clone appeared a single time. V gene TRBV29-1 combines with J gene TRBJ1-1; D perhaps matches TRBD1 (6 bases). With 6 bases removed from V and 4 bases from J, the gap between germline ends came to 15 bases. The CDR3 is made up of 13 amino acids. Germline V gene data show CDR1 as SQVTM and CDR2 as ANQGSEA. The CDR3 nucleotides are TGCAGCGTGGCAGGGGTCCTGGGCACTGAAGCTTTCTTT. It codes for CSVAGVLGTEAFF. The whole variable domain, filled in from reference TRBV29-1 and TRBJ1-1, reads SAVISQKPSRDICQRGTSLTIQCQVDSQVTMMFWYRQQPGQSLTLIATANQGSEATYESGFVIDKFPISRPNLTFSTLTVSNMSPEDSSIYLCSVAGVLGTEAFFGQGTRLTVV.

The chain recombines TRBV5-6 with TRBJ1-3; D may be TRBD1 (6 bases). CDR1 SGHDT and CDR2 YYEEEE come from the germline V gene. V was cut by 4 bases and J by 3 bases, with 14 bases left in between. The CDR3 consists of 15 residues. CDR3 coding DNA: TGTGCCAGCAGCGAACAGGGCTTTCTTGGAAACACCATATATTTT. It yields the protein CASSEQGFLGNTIYF.

This chain connects TRBV7-6 to TRBJ2-3; D call uncertain. The CDR3 spans 12 residues. The germline V gene has CDR1 SGHVS and CDR2 FNYEAQ. V was pared by 5 bases and J by 0 bases, with 3 bases between. CDR3 coding DNA: TGTGCCAGCAGCACTAGCACAGATACGCAGTATTTT. Its translation: CASSTSTDTQYF.

J is TRBJ2-7 and V is TRBV5-6; no firm D call. V was trimmed by 4 bases and J by 1 base, leaving 9 bases between them. Germline V gives CDR1 SGHDT, CDR2 YYEEEE. The CDR3 has 13 residues. The DNA of the CDR3 is TGTGCCAGCAGCGCTCAGGATTCCTACGAGCAGTACTTC. This sequence encodes CASSAQDSYEQYF. The entire variable domain, with the rest obtained from reference TRBV5-6 and TRBJ2-7, is as follows: DAGVTQSPTHLIKTRGQQVTLRCSPKSGHDTVSWYQQALGQGPQFIFQYYEEEERQRGNFPDRFSGHQFPNYSSELNVNALLLGDSALYLCASSAQDSYEQYFGPGTRLTVT.

The chain employs TRBV7-9 and TRBJ2-3; the match to TRBD2 covers 7 bases. J gave up 3 bases and V 5 bases, and 11 bases lay outside the gene matches. CDR1 SEHNR and CDR2 FQNEAQ come from the germline V gene (reference sequence). This CDR3 comprises 16 residues. The CDR3 DNA sequence: TGTGCCAGCAGCCGACTCCGTCTAGCGGATACAGATACGCAGTATTTT. It is translated as CASSRLRLADTDTQYF.